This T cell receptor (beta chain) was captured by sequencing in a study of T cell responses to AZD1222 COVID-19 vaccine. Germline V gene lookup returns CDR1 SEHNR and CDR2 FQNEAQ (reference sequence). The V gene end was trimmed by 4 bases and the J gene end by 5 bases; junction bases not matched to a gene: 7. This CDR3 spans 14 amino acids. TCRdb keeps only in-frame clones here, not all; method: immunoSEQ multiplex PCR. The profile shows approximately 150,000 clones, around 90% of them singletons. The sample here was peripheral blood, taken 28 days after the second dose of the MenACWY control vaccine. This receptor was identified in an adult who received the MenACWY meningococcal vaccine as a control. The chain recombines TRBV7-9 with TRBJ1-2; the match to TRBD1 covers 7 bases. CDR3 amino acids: CASSSGQSFYGYTF. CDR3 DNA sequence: TGTGCCAGCAGCTCGGGACAGTCCTTTTATGGCTACACCTTC.